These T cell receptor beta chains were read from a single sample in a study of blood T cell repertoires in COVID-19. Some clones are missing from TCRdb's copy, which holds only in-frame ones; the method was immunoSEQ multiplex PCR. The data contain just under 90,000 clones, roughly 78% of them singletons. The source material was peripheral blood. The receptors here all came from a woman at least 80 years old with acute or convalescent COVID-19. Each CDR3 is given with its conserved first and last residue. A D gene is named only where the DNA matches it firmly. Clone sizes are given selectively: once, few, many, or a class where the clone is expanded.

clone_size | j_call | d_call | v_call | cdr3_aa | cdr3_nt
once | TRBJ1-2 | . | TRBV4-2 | CASSQEQENNYGYTF | TGTGCCAGCAGCCAGGAACAGGAAAACAACTATGGCTACACCTTC
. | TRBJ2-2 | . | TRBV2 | CASRGAGTNTGELFF | TGTGCCAGCAGGGGAGCGGGGACAAACACCGGGGAGCTGTTTTTT
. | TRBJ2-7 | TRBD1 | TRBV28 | CASSLSGGAQYEQYF | TGTGCCAGCAGTTTATCAGGGGGCGCACAGTACGAGCAGTACTTC
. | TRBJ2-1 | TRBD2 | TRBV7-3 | CASSQGLAGGYNEQFF | TGTGCCAGCAGCCAGGGACTAGCGGGGGGGTACAATGAGCAGTTCTTC
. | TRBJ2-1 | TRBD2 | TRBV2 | CASSEARLAGVNEQFF | TGTGCCAGCAGTGAAGCGCGGCTAGCGGGGGTCAATGAGCAGTTCTTC
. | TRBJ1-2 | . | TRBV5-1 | CASSFQAYNYGYTF | TGCGCCAGCAGCTTCCAGGCCTATAACTATGGCTACACCTTC
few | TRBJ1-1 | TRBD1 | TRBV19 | CASSIGPGGANTEAFF | TGTGCCAGTAGTATAGGCCCAGGGGGCGCGAACACTGAAGCTTTCTTT
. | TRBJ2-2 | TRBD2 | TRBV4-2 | CASSRTGTSGLAGELFF | TGTGCCAGCAGCCGTACCGGGACTAGCGGGCTAGCCGGGGAGCTGTTTTTT
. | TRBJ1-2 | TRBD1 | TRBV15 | CATSRKTGFFYGYTF | TGTGCCACCAGCAGAAAGACAGGGTTTTTCTATGGCTACACCTTC
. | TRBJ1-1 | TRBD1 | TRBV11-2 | CASKGQISTEAFF | TGTGCCAGCAAGGGACAGATTTCCACTGAAGCTTTCTTT
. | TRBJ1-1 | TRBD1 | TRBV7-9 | CASSLTGANTEAFF | TGTGCCAGCAGCTTAACAGGGGCAAACACTGAAGCTTTCTTT
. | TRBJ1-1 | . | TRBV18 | CASSSDVSQAFF | TGTGCCAGCTCTAGCGACGTCTCTCAAGCTTTCTTT
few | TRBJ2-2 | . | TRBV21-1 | CASSNWSLLKNRDNTGELFF | TGTGCCAGCAGCAATTGGTCCTTACTTAAAAACAGGGATAACACCGGGGAGCTGTTTTTT
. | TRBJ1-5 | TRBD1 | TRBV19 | CASTRRDRDSNQPQHF | TGTGCCAGTACCCGAAGGGACAGGGATAGCAATCAGCCCCAGCATTTT
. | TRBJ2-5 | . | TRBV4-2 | CASSQESGGAQETQYF | TGTGCCAGCAGCCAAGAATCGGGCGGGGCCCAAGAGACCCAGTACTTC
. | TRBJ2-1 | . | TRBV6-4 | CASSGGGGYNEQFF | TGTGCCAGCAGTGGTGGGGGAGGCTACAATGAGCAGTTCTTC
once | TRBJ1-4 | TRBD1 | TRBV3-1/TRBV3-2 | CASRTGEKLFF | TGTGCCTCGAGGACAGGGGAAAAACTGTTTTTT
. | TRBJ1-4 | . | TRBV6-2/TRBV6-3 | CASSYGGQTEKLFF | TGTGCCAGCAGTTACGGAGGACAGACTGAAAAACTGTTTTTT
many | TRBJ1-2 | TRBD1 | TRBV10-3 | CAISDSDRAGNYGYTF | TGTGCCATCAGTGACTCAGACAGGGCGGGGAACTATGGCTACACCTTC